Listed here are 17 T cell receptor beta chains from one sample, sequenced in a study of blood T cells in healthy people across ages. Sample-barcoded 5' priming and a J-beta primer mix drove a second PCR of 7 to 11 cycles. TCRdb re-analysed the 5' RACE reads in MiXCR, keeping a single row per CDR3 protein. The sample records 800,000 to 950,000 distinct CDR3 sequences, around 48% being singletons. The sequenced sample consisted of blood. Receptors were obtained from a man between 25 and 39 years old in good health.

The V and J genes are TRBV4-3 and TRBJ2-3; D assignment may be TRBD1 or TRBD2 (6 bases each). Between the trimmed V and J ends, which lost 0 bases and 8 bases, there was a span of 18 bases. The CDR3 contains 16 residues. Per the germline V gene, CDR1 is LGHNA and CDR2 is YSLEER. This CDR3 reads CASSQDGSSKGGTQYF. CDR3 nucleotide sequence: TGCGCCAGCAGCCAAGATGGCAGTAGCAAGGGGGGTACGCAGTATTTT.

This rearrangement joins TRBV2 to TRBJ2-3, with a tentative D call TRBD2 (6 bases). Trimming shortened V by 3 bases and J by 2 bases, and 12 bases separated the two germline ends. This CDR3 region has 15 residues. Germline-derived CDR1 and CDR2 are SNHLY and FYNNEI. The CDR3 region has the DNA TGTGCCAGCAGTGACGCTAGCGACTCCACAGATACGCAGTATTTT. It yields the protein CASSDASDSTDTQYF.

This clonotype was detected ten times or more. This chain connects TRBV29-1 to TRBJ2-7; D ambiguous. CDR3 length equals 12 residues. The germline V gene encodes CDR1 SQVTM and CDR2 ANQGSEA. V was cut by 5 bases and J by 0 bases, with 8 bases left in between. The CDR3 DNA sequence: TGCAGCGTTATGCCGAGCTCCTACGAGCAGTACTTC. Translated, it gives CSVMPSSYEQYF.

V and J are TRBV6-6 and TRBJ2-5; no firm D call. Deletions cut 0 bases from V and 3 bases from J, with 11 bases between. Germline values: CDR1 MNHNY, CDR2 SVGAGI (reference sequence). The CDR3 is 15 residues long. The CDR3 reads CASSYSITRKETQYF. The CDR3 region has the DNA TGTGCCAGCAGTTACTCGATAACCAGAAAAGAGACCCAGTACTTC.

The chain couples TRBV6-6 to TRBJ2-3; TRBD2 is a possible D gene (7 bases). Germline V gene sequence: CDR1 MNHNY, CDR2 SVGAGI (reference sequence). The CDR3 runs to 16 residues. The ends were cut back, 7 bases at V and 2 bases at J, with 19 bases in the middle. CDR3 DNA sequence: TGTGCCAGCACCAACCGAGGGGGGGTCCTCACAGATACGCAGTATTTT. It codes for CASTNRGGVLTDTQYF.

This chain uses TRBV20-1 with TRBJ1-4; TRBD1 aligns across 7 bases. The CDR3 loop spans 13 amino acids. Germline V gene sequence: CDR1 DFQATT, CDR2 SNEGSKA (reference sequence). Germline trimming cut 6 bases from V and 5 bases from J; bases unmatched to any gene: 6. The CDR3 protein is CSALDRVNEKLFF. CDR3 DNA sequence: TGCAGTGCCCTCGACAGGGTAAATGAAAAACTGTTTTTT.

This chain links TRBV4-3 with TRBJ2-2, with no clear D. Between the trimmed V and J ends, which lost 0 bases and 3 bases, there was a span of 11 bases. This CDR3 has 16 residues. Germline lookup yields CDR1 LGHNA and CDR2 YSLEER. The CDR3 loop reads CASSQEVDSDTGELFF. Written as DNA, the CDR3 is TGCGCCAGCAGCCAAGAGGTGGATTCGGACACCGGGGAGCTGTTTTTT.

This clonotype came up a few times. The chain has TRBV6-2 or TRBV6-3 and TRBJ1-1; D is unclear. CDR1 and CDR2 (germline): MNHEY, SVGEGT. V lost 5 bases, J lost 6 bases, and 13 bases lay in between. This CDR3 has 13 amino acids. CDR3 DNA sequence: TGTGCCAGCAGTCCCGCGGGCTCGGCTGAAGCTTTCTTT. Translation gives CASSPAGSAEAFF.

This rearrangement joins TRBV4-2 to TRBJ1-5; 7 nucleotides line up with TRBD1. Losses at the gene ends were 0 bases for V and 6 bases for J; bases not matched to a gene: 5. CDR1 is LGHNA, CDR2 YNFKEQ, per germline. This CDR3 has 15 residues. The CDR3 loop is CASSQEEGGGQPQHF. The CDR3, as DNA: TGTGCCAGCAGCCAAGAGGAAGGGGGCGGTCAGCCCCAGCATTTT.

The genes are TRBV12-3 or TRBV12-4 and TRBJ1-6, with TRBD1 matching over 7 bases. The junction had 4 bases not matched to a gene; V was cut back by 5 bases and J by 0 bases. The CDR3 is 16 amino acids. The CDR3 DNA is TGTGCCAGCAGTCGGACAGGTCCCTCCTATAATTCACCCCTCCACTTT. Its protein is CASSRTGPSYNSPLHF.

The chain is built from TRBV5-1 and TRBJ1-2, with 7 bases fitting TRBD1. The germline CDR1 and CDR2 sequences are SGHRS and YFSETQ. V gave up 3 bases and J gave up 4 bases; unmatched junction bases: 6. This CDR3 has 14 amino acids. The chain's CDR3 is CASSSEQGLYGYTF. CDR3 bases: TGCGCCAGCAGCTCGGAACAGGGGCTCTATGGCTACACCTTC.

The genes are TRBV28 and TRBJ2-5; 9 positions match TRBD1. This CDR3 comprises 15 residues. Germline trimming cut 10 bases from V and 2 bases from J; bases unmatched to any gene: 11. Germline V lookup: CDR1 MDHEN, CDR2 SYDVKM. CDR3 amino acids: CATTTGTGIQETQYF. As DNA, the CDR3 is TGTGCCACTACGACCGGGACAGGGATACAAGAGACCCAGTACTTC.

This sequence joins TRBV20-1 and TRBJ2-4; perhaps TRBD2 as D (5 bases). The CDR3 loop spans 13 amino acids. V was pared by 3 bases and J by 1 base, with 7 bases between. In germline, CDR1 is DFQATT, CDR2 SNEGSKA (reference sequence). CDR3 residues: CSARDWAKNIQYF. For the CDR3, the DNA is TGCAGTGCTAGGGACTGGGCCAAAAACATTCAGTACTTC.

The chain recombines TRBV12-3 or TRBV12-4 with TRBJ2-1, with 9 bases lining up with TRBD2. The CDR3 is 15 residues long. V lost 5 bases and J lost 6; bases outside the gene matches: 8. CDR3 region: CASSTSGGIGNEQFF. The CDR3 bases are TGTGCCAGCAGTACGAGCGGGGGGATTGGCAATGAGCAGTTCTTC.

The chain employs TRBV29-1 and TRBJ2-5, with D maybe TRBD2 (6 bases). Deletions cut 4 bases from V and 3 bases from J, with 15 bases between. This CDR3 is 14 amino acids long. Germline CDR1 is SQVTM and CDR2 is ANQGSEA. The chain's CDR3 is CSVGGVKGEETQYF. Written as DNA, the CDR3 is TGCAGCGTTGGGGGGGTAAAGGGCGAAGAGACCCAGTACTTC.

The chain carries TRBV7-2 and TRBJ2-7; 7 nucleotides line up with TRBD1. Germline loops: CDR1 SGHTA, CDR2 FQGNSA. V trimming: 5 bases; J trimming: 4 bases; junction bases outside the gene matches: 11. The CDR3 consists of 15 residues. The CDR3 protein is CASSPRTGQMYEQYF. The CDR3 coding sequence is TGTGCCAGCAGCCCCCGGACAGGTCAAATGTACGAGCAGTACTTC.

CDR3 DNA: TGTGCCTGGAGTTTGGGGGGCCTCTACAATGAGCAGTTCTTC. Its translation: CAWSLGGLYNEQFF. The rearrangement uses TRBV30 and TRBJ2-1, with D possibly being TRBD1 or TRBD2 (6 bases each). Germline CDR1 is GTSNPN and CDR2 is SVGIG (reference sequence). Deletions cut 2 bases from V and 3 bases from J, with 11 bases between. This CDR3 is built from 14 residues.